The sequence of this T cell receptor beta chain was determined in a study of blood T cell repertoires in COVID-19. At the level of the study: From the United States, Italy and Spain came samples of acute and convalescent COVID-19. Sources were T cells, B-cell-depleted T cells, or PBMCs; the material itself was cDNA or gDNA.

Per the authors' pipeline: Reference gene primers were amplified, and this amplification served to estimate nucleated cell counts. Sequencing was performed with immunoSEQ multiplex PCR; in TCRdb, only in-frame clones are kept and a portion is missing. V, J and clone size were drawn from that table, and D and trimming were deduced from the DNA. Of over 50,000 clones listed, 88% are singletons. This CDR3 is built from 14 residues. Germline V gives CDR1 GTSNPN, CDR2 SVGIG (reference sequence). Unmatched junction bases numbered 8, after V lost 2 bases and J lost 7 bases. The source is a human donor in a cohort sampled during active COVID-19. This chain uses TRBV30 with TRBJ2-7, with 10 bases matching TRBD2. The specimen sequenced was peripheral blood. Here the CDR3 reads CAWSRASGRGEQYF. The DNA for the CDR3 is TGTGCCTGGAGTCGGGCTAGCGGGAGAGGGGAGCAGTACTTC.